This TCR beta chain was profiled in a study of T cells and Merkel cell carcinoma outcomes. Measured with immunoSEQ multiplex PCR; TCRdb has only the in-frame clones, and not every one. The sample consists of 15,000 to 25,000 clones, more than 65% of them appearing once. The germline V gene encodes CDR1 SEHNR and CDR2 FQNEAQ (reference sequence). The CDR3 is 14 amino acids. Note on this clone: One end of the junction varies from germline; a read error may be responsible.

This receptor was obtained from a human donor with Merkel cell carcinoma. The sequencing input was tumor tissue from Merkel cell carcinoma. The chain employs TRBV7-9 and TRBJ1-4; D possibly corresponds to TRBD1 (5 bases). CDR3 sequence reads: CASSSGLTHEKLFF. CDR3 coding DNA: TGTGCCAGCAGCTCGGGACTGACCCATGAAAAATTGTTTTTT. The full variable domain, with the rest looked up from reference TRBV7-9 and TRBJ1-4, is DTGVSQNPRHKITKRGQNVTFRCDPISEHNRLYWYRQTLGQGPEFLTYFQNEAQLEKSRLLSDRFSAERPKGSFSTLEIQRTEQGDSAMYLCASSSGLTHEKLFFGSGTQLSVL.